Listed below are T cell receptor beta chains from one sample, sequenced in a study of identical twins. TCRdb re-analysed the 5' RACE reads in MiXCR, keeping a single row per CDR3 protein. The sample yields 700,000 or so distinct CDR3 sequences, 8.5% to 9.5% seen once. This sample also appeared in a second study, on yellow fever vaccine responses in identical twins.

The sample comprised PBMCs. These receptor sequences come from a woman aged 18 to 35 in good health. CDR3s include the opening cysteine and the closing phenylalanine or tryptophan. Each record gives: V gene, D gene, clone size, J gene, CDR3 DNA, CDR3 protein. The D gene is left open where the match is weak. Size is stated for part of the rows, as once, few or many counts, or as a class when the clone is expanded.

TRBV7-8,TRBD1,NA,TRBJ2-7,TGTGCCAGCAGCTTACCTCGACAGGGGGCTAGGGAGCAGTACTTC,CASSLPRQGAREQYF
TRBV12-3/TRBV12-4,NA,NA,TRBJ1-5,TGTGCCAGCAGTTTCGAAGGCCATCGGCCCCAGCATTTT,CASSFEGHRPQHF
TRBV10-3,NA,NA,TRBJ2-7,TGTGCCATCAGTCCAAGCGTGGGAACCTACGAGCAGTACTTC,CAISPSVGTYEQYF
TRBV18,NA,NA,TRBJ2-3,TGTGCCAGCTCACCATTCGTAGATTCGGCAGATACGCAGTATTTT,CASSPFVDSADTQYF
TRBV6-1,NA,NA,TRBJ2-1,TGTGCCAGCAGTCTGGGGCCCGTAGCGCTAGGGAATGAGCAGTTCTTC,CASSLGPVALGNEQFF
TRBV12-3/TRBV12-4,NA,many,TRBJ1-1,TGTGCCAGCAGTTCCAGGACCTTAATGAACACTGAAGCTTTCTTT,CASSSRTLMNTEAFF
TRBV5-1,NA,many,TRBJ2-1,TGCGCCAGCAGCCTTACCCGTGGACGAGATGAGCAGTTCTTC,CASSLTRGRDEQFF
TRBV29-1,NA,few,TRBJ1-1,TGCAGCGTTGAAGCAAGGATGAACACTGAAGCTTTCTTT,CSVEARMNTEAFF
TRBV29-1,TRBD2,NA,TRBJ2-3,TGCAGCGCTAGCGGGAGTGGTCGAGATACGCAGTATTTT,CSASGSGRDTQYF
TRBV6-5,NA,few,TRBJ2-7,TGTGCCAGCAGTTACTCGAAGGTGGGTTACGAGCAGTACTTC,CASSYSKVGYEQYF
TRBV5-1,TRBD1,NA,TRBJ2-7,TGCGCCAGCAGGCAAATCCCGGACAGGGACTACGAGCAGTACTTC,CASRQIPDRDYEQYF
TRBV5-1,TRBD1,few,TRBJ1-1,TGCGCCAGCAGCCCGGACAGGGTTGAGGTGGGGACTGAAGCTTTCTTT,CASSPDRVEVGTEAFF
TRBV19,TRBD2,few,TRBJ2-7,TGTGCCAGTAGTATAGAGGCTAGCGGGAGCTACGAGCAGTACTTC,CASSIEASGSYEQYF
TRBV11-2,TRBD2,NA,TRBJ2-7,TGTGCCAGCAGCCAAAGGACTAGCGGGAGGGCCTTTATGTACGAGCAGTACTTC,CASSQRTSGRAFMYEQYF
TRBV9,TRBD1,NA,TRBJ1-2,TGTGCCAGCAGCGTACACAGGGGTGGCTACACCTTC,CASSVHRGGYTF
TRBV6-2/TRBV6-3,TRBD2,NA,TRBJ2-3,TGTGCCAGCAGTTGGGATAGCGGGGTCCTCAGTGGTACGCAGTATTTT,CASSWDSGVLSGTQYF
TRBV3-1,TRBD2,few,TRBJ2-5,TGTGCCAGCAGCCCGGGACTAGAGGGGACCGAGAGTCACTTC,CASSPGLEGTESHF